This TCR beta chain is from a study of blood T cell repertoires in COVID-19 (dated by TCRdb to about 2020). About the study as a whole: The collaborator samples originated in the United States, Italy and Spain and spanned the acute and convalescent phases of COVID-19. The prospective study material was composed of cDNA or gDNA derived from T cells, B-cell-depleted T cells, or PBMCs. Subjects who had been exposed to COVID-19, were actively infected with it, or had recovered from it provided the deeply sampled blood TCRbeta repertoires that made up the dataset. The repertoires were made available in a free public database intended to serve as a resource for research on the immune response to SARS-CoV-2. Samples were obtained from the ongoing ImmuneRACE study (first 160 participants) and from 1,000 to 1,500 subjects provided by 6 global collaborators. Sample metadata almost always included a de-identified subject ID, COVID-19 status, age in years and sex. Where available, HLA class I and class II types were obtained from metadata supplied by the sample provider rather than from assay-based typing. Results the study describes overall, beyond this receptor: The quantity of clinical and demographic metadata differed by source and by participant and was supplied without curation.

Collaborating institutions collected whole blood in K2EDTA tubes following their own protocols. Collaborator samples were shipped for TCRbeta analysis as frozen whole blood, isolated PBMCs, or DNA extracted from either sample type. As to this clone: Its antigen specificity is not known. No base quality values were provided; no much bigger clone lies one nucleotide off.

Cut back by 7 bases and 4 bases, the V and J ends lie 11 bases apart. From the cysteine up to the phenylalanine, the CDR3 has a length of 13 residues. Only the CDR3 part of the read is kept: 39 bases, read in frame from the first base. From a lookup of the germline V gene (reference sequence), CDR1 and CDR2 are LNHDA and SQIVND. TCRbeta CDR3 regions were amplified from genomic DNA by means of the immunoSEQ Assay, a bias-controlled multiplex PCR. As for the original processing: Nucleated cell counts per sample were estimated from amplification of reference gene primers within the assay. To quantify the absolute abundance of each unique TCRbeta CDR3 rearrangement, sequence reads were collapsed and filtered. For each sample, productive Simpson clonality was calculated by taking the square root of Simpson's diversity index across productive rearrangements. What TCRdb holds here is the immuneACCESS table cut down to in-frame rearrangements. Part of the clones is not present; checked against another copy, under half of the missing clones reflect an unresolved V gene, and the others are unexplained. The DNA gave D and trimming, while V, J and clone size come from that table. The sample includes about 250,000 clones, with nearly 85% observed a single time. Clones ranked in the top ten supply roughly 5.5% of the sample.

The sequence was collected from a human donor in a cohort sampled during active COVID-19. The chain uses TRBV19 and TRBJ1-5; TRBD1 is a possible D gene, resting on 6 matching bases. Sample: peripheral blood. The DNA sequence is as follows: TGTGCCAGTAATGGACAGCAGAATCAGCCCCAGCATTTT. The resulting protein is CASNGQQNQPQHF.